This T cell receptor beta chain originates from a study of blood T cell repertoires in COVID-19. Assay used: immunoSEQ multiplex PCR; TCRdb lists only in-frame clones, some missing. There are tens of thousands of clones in the sample; approximately 85% occur only once, and approximately 12% lies in the top ten. This TCR was recovered from a human donor in a cohort sampled during active COVID-19. Sequenced input: peripheral blood.

The CDR3 region is CASSPNRVLGFF. In DNA form, the CDR3 reads TGTGCCAGCAGCCCCAACAGGGTGCTAGGGTTCTTC. This chain connects TRBV28 to TRBJ2-1, with a weak D call TRBD1 (6 bases). The CDR3 is made up of 12 amino acids. CDR1 and CDR2 (germline): MDHEN, SYDVKM. Trimming cost V 6 bases and J 15 bases, with 18 bases left between them. The full variable domain, its missing parts supplied by reference TRBV28 and TRBJ2-1, is DVKVTQSSRYLVKRTGEKVFLECVQDMDHENMFWYRQDPGLGLRLIYFSYDVKMKEKGDIPEGYSVSREKKERFSLILESASTNQTSMYLCASSPNRVLGFFGPGTRLTVL.